A selection of T cell receptor beta chains follows, all from one sample in a study of response to subunit inactivated influenza vaccine. From the RT-PCR reads, TCRdb called clonotypes with MiXCR, one entry per CDR3 protein. The sample records around 200,000 distinct CDR3 sequences, roughly 12% being singletons. These data were also filed under a second study, of T cells expressing NK-cell markers.

Here the sequenced sample was CD8+ T cells sorted from PBMCs, taken roughly 12 days after vaccination. The receptors originated from a man aged 50 to 59 who received an inactivated influenza vaccine. Both conserved end residues are part of each CDR3. Fields, in order: CDR3 protein, V gene, J gene.

CDR3: CASIGLSSTDTQYF; V: TRBV6-2/TRBV6-3; J: TRBJ2-3
CDR3: CASSVRRGTITGELFF; V: TRBV2; J: TRBJ2-2
CDR3: CAWSALAGEAFF; V: TRBV30; J: TRBJ1-1
CDR3: CASSSARDGAHYGYTF; V: TRBV5-6; J: TRBJ1-2
CDR3: CASSQDNGQETQYF; V: TRBV4-1; J: TRBJ2-5
CDR3: CASSQVSGSYEQYF; V: TRBV4-1; J: TRBJ2-7
CDR3: CSASGVSYNEQFF; V: TRBV20-1; J: TRBJ2-1
CDR3: CASSLGLAGGPADTQYF; V: TRBV13; J: TRBJ2-3
CDR3: CASSSPGQGFYEQYF; V: TRBV5-6; J: TRBJ2-7
CDR3: CASSQARDRNTEAFF; V: TRBV4-3; J: TRBJ1-1
CDR3: CAISEPNTGDTQYF; V: TRBV10-3; J: TRBJ2-3
CDR3: CASSQDTGGRELFF; V: TRBV4-3; J: TRBJ2-2
CDR3: CSAEGVLAEGYEQYF; V: TRBV20-1; J: TRBJ2-7
CDR3: CSVEEGGRGDYGYTF; V: TRBV29-1; J: TRBJ1-2
CDR3: CASSFEGLYGYTF; V: TRBV12-3/TRBV12-4; J: TRBJ1-2
CDR3: CASSLANHRDSLPYEQYF; V: TRBV7-2; J: TRBJ2-7
CDR3: CASRSSEEAFF; V: TRBV7-9; J: TRBJ1-1
CDR3: CSARGRGQENTGELFF; V: TRBV20-1; J: TRBJ2-2
CDR3: CASGIRGTKDGELFF; V: TRBV9; J: TRBJ2-2
CDR3: CASSYTPGQGAYNEQFF; V: TRBV6-2/TRBV6-3; J: TRBJ2-1
CDR3: CASSQWVDYEQYF; V: TRBV4-2; J: TRBJ2-7
CDR3: CASSPGGLRYSTWGEQFF; V: TRBV13; J: TRBJ2-1
CDR3: CASSLWAGNNEQFF; V: TRBV27; J: TRBJ2-1
CDR3: CASSDPTGTSGVLAKNIQYF; V: TRBV2; J: TRBJ2-4
CDR3: CASSQRQDTDSYEQYF; V: TRBV4-2; J: TRBJ2-7
CDR3: CASSLDLAVSTSTDTQYF; V: TRBV7-8; J: TRBJ2-3
CDR3: CSARDFRLIEVYQETQYF; V: TRBV20-1; J: TRBJ2-5
CDR3: CASSSGGAGELFF; V: TRBV2; J: TRBJ2-2
CDR3: CASSESLAPSNGELFF; V: TRBV10-2; J: TRBJ2-2
CDR3: CAISRSRDTYEQYF; V: TRBV10-3; J: TRBJ2-7
CDR3: CASSQPGQGITDTQYF; V: TRBV4-2; J: TRBJ2-3
CDR3: CASSPSGGNYEQYF; V: TRBV3-1; J: TRBJ2-7
CDR3: CASSYVASMETQYF; V: TRBV6-5; J: TRBJ2-5
CDR3: CASSQDRGAYNEQFF; V: TRBV4-3; J: TRBJ2-1
CDR3: CSASPLSGVNTEAFF; V: TRBV20-1; J: TRBJ1-1
CDR3: CASSQGGELLAGLYEQYF; V: TRBV4-1; J: TRBJ2-7
CDR3: CASVGPVGYEQYF; V: TRBV28; J: TRBJ2-7
CDR3: CASSLPSTGGYEQYF; V: TRBV7-8; J: TRBJ2-7
CDR3: CASSQVTGATEQYF; V: TRBV4-3; J: TRBJ2-3
CDR3: CAWNFEGAYEQYF; V: TRBV30; J: TRBJ2-7
CDR3: CASSLGFSGDLYEQYF; V: TRBV5-1; J: TRBJ2-7
CDR3: CASSLKGQFSNLTF; V: TRBV28; J: TRBJ2-6
CDR3: CASSQDQFAAGGPRRETQYF; V: TRBV4-3; J: TRBJ2-5
CDR3: CASSHGTVYGYTF; V: TRBV14; J: TRBJ1-2
CDR3: CASSVRGREQFF; V: TRBV9; J: TRBJ2-1
CDR3: CASSSSNEQFF; V: TRBV5-1; J: TRBJ2-1
CDR3: CASSQDPPDFNEKLFF; V: TRBV4-3; J: TRBJ1-4
CDR3: CASRGIVAGEGETQYF; V: TRBV5-6; J: TRBJ2-5
CDR3: CASSLGLLLKAGELFF; V: TRBV7-2; J: TRBJ2-2
CDR3: CASSLGVTGEETQYF; V: TRBV12-3/TRBV12-4; J: TRBJ2-5
CDR3: CASSLGHLTGYYNEQFF; V: TRBV28; J: TRBJ2-1
CDR3: CASSLWPGRGEKLFF; V: TRBV11-2; J: TRBJ1-4
CDR3: CASTSGGPYNEQFF; V: TRBV7-2; J: TRBJ2-1
CDR3: CSAESQIAKNIQYF; V: TRBV20-1; J: TRBJ2-4
CDR3: CASSSPFTGLTETQYF; V: TRBV7-2; J: TRBJ2-5
CDR3: CASSLGLGITYEQYF; V: TRBV27; J: TRBJ2-7
CDR3: CASSLTLGTSGAYEQYF; V: TRBV27; J: TRBJ2-7
CDR3: CASSVESAGNYEQYF; V: TRBV9; J: TRBJ2-7
CDR3: CASSQRGGQETQYF; V: TRBV4-3; J: TRBJ2-5
CDR3: CASSGGGTNEKLFF; V: TRBV5-1; J: TRBJ1-4